A single sample gave rise to the 28 T cell receptor beta chains below, sequenced in a study of human T cells and chemical hapten exposure listed by TCRdb under 2021. Library generation was performed with RACE. The run used a NextSeq 500. The public reads were reanalyzed by TCRdb: fastp trimming at Q25, MiXCR alignment, in-frame beta chains only. A single entry per CDR3 protein holds the most common genes and DNA from its merged rows. The sample has around 34,000 distinct CDR3 sequences on record, about 6.3% of them singletons. Clones ranked in the top ten supply roughly 9.2% of the sample. Read against the paper, the sample's time point label means: patch test 1, 2 weeks after DPC sensitization. The treatment or condition label corresponds to: therapeutic diphenylcyclopropenone sensitization with weekly scalp DPC. Total RNA was extracted from unfractionated whole blood collected in Tempus Blood RNA tubes.

The starting material was whole blood, obtained in connection with sensitization to the hapten diphenylcyclopropenone (DPC). The receptors shown here come from a woman aged 25 to 39 with alopecia areata. Some clones in this sample may be carry-over from other donors' samples.

This clonotype was recorded at least ten times. The chain has TRBV20-1 and TRBJ2-7; 11 bases match TRBD2. CDR3 length: 15 residues. With V trimmed by 6 bases and J by 0 bases, 7 bases remained unmatched. Germline-derived CDR1 and CDR2 are DFQATT and SNEGSKA (reference sequence). The CDR3 DNA follows: TGCAGTGCCGACCCGGGGACTAGCGGCTCCTACGAGCAGTACTTC. Translation gives CSADPGTSGSYEQYF.

The CDR3: CASSFSAPPEETQYF. As DNA, the CDR3 is TGTGCCAGCAGTTTTTCGGCTCCCCCTGAAGAGACCCAGTACTTC. This chain joins TRBV12-3 or TRBV12-4 and TRBJ2-5; D gene ambiguous. The germline V and J ends were trimmed by 3 bases and 3 bases, with 14 bases remaining between them. CDR3 length: 15 amino acids.

There are a few counts of this clonotype. The J gene is TRBJ1-2, the V gene TRBV3-1; no clear D gene. Trimming stripped 0 bases from V and 5 bases from J, with 10 bases between. Per germline, CDR1 LGHDT and CDR2 YNNKEL (reference sequence). The CDR3 totals 14 residues. The CDR3 nucleotides read TGTGCCAGCAGCCAAGAAATGGGTGTATATGGCTACACCTTC. Translated: CASSQEMGVYGYTF.

The V and J genes are TRBV2 and TRBJ1-2; D is possibly TRBD1 (5 bases). CDR1 and CDR2 from the germline V gene are SNHLY and FYNNEI. Trimming took 3 bases from V and 4 from J, leaving 12 bases between them. The CDR3 consists of 14 residues. Here the CDR3 reads CASSEPGPSYGYTF. CDR3 nucleotides: TGTGCCAGCAGTGAGCCGGGGCCAAGCTATGGCTACACCTTC.

In this sample, this clonotype turned up many times. This chain connects TRBV4-1 to TRBJ2-3; 7 positions match TRBD1. The trim removed 5 bases at V and 4 bases at J, leaving 9 bases unmatched. The CDR3 contains 15 residues. CDR1 is MGHRA and CDR2 is YSYEKL in the germline V gene. The CDR3 coding sequence is TGCGCCAGCAGCTTACCGACAGGGTCCGCAGATACGCAGTATTTT. Translated: CASSLPTGSADTQYF.

The V gene is TRBV6-5, the J gene TRBJ1-1; possible D gene TRBD1, 5 bases. Germline V gene lookup returns CDR1 MNHEY and CDR2 SVGAGI. The CDR3 has 13 amino acids. The ends were cut back, 2 bases at V and 1 base at J, with 5 bases in the middle. CDR3 loop: CASSYTGNTEAFF. In DNA, the CDR3 is TGTGCCAGCAGTTACACAGGGAACACTGAAGCTTTCTTT.

This chain connects TRBV7-2 to TRBJ1-2; 7 nucleotides line up with TRBD1. V was pared by 5 bases and J by 7 bases, with 10 bases of the junction left unmatched. Germline V lookup: CDR1 SGHTA, CDR2 FQGNSA. CDR3 length equals 14 residues. Here the CDR3 DNA reads TGTGCCAGCAGCCCCACTTACAGGGGCGGTGGCTACACCTTC. It translates to CASSPTYRGGGYTF.

Ten or more counts support this clonotype. The chain employs TRBV19 and TRBJ2-3; 11 nucleotides line up with TRBD2. CDR3 length: 14 amino acids. V shed 7 bases and J 3 bases; nucleotides not matched to a gene: 3. CDR1 and CDR2 from the germline V gene are LNHDA and SQIVND (reference sequence). The CDR3, as DNA: TGTGCCAGTAAGGCTAGCGGGGGGACAGATACGCAGTATTTT. Residues: CASKASGGTDTQYF.

This clonotype has at least ten counts. The gene calls are TRBV15 and TRBJ2-5; a possible D gene is TRBD1 (6 bases). Trimming pared 3 bases from V and 1 base from J, leaving 18 bases between. This CDR3 is built from 17 residues. Germline CDR1 is LNHNV and CDR2 is YYDKDF (reference sequence). CDR3: CATSSRQGQRVQETQYF. CDR3 bases: TGTGCCACCAGCAGCCGGCAGGGGCAGAGGGTCCAAGAGACCCAGTACTTC.

About this clonotype itself: A much larger clone is a single base away; this may be a read error. The CDR3 region is CASSLVTGDYAQYF. The CDR3 region has the DNA TGTGCCAGCAGCTTAGTCACGGGAGACTACGCGCAGTACTTC. This chain joins TRBV7-2 and TRBJ2-7; D is perhaps TRBD2 (6 bases). CDR1 is SGHTA, CDR2 FQGNSA, per germline. The CDR3 has 14 residues.

In this sample, this clonotype turned up a few times. The V and J genes are TRBV12-3 or TRBV12-4 and TRBJ2-5, with D unresolved. The CDR3 spans 15 residues. Trimming removed 0 bases at V and 0 bases at J, with 8 bases between. The CDR3 DNA follows: TGTGCCAGCAGTTTAGCGTTGGGGTACCAAGAGACCCAGTACTTC. Protein product: CASSLALGYQETQYF.

Relative to its sample, this clonotype is medium-sized. This chain uses TRBV6-2 or TRBV6-3 with TRBJ1-5; TRBD1 agrees at 8 bases. The CDR3 sequence is 17 residues long. CDR1 is MNHEY, CDR2 SVGEGT, per germline. Unmatched junction bases numbered 12, after V lost 3 bases and J lost 5 bases. Here the CDR3 reads CASSYGGYGQGDQPQHF. CDR3 bases: TGTGCCAGCAGTTATGGGGGCTACGGACAGGGTGATCAGCCCCAGCATTTT.

CDR3: CASQKSAGSAGELFF. The CDR3 nucleotides read TGTGCCAGCCAAAAGAGTGCGGGGAGTGCCGGGGAGCTGTTTTTT. This chain uses TRBV12-3 or TRBV12-4 with TRBJ2-2, with D possibly matching TRBD2 (6 bases). The CDR3 loop spans 15 amino acids. Trimming took 8 bases from V and 6 from J, leaving 19 bases between them.

V and J are TRBV29-1 and TRBJ1-2; 10 bases are a match to TRBD1. V was pared by 7 bases and J by 8 bases, with 4 bases of the junction left unmatched. The germline gives CDR1 SQVTM, CDR2 ANQGSEA. The CDR3 runs to 11 residues. Here the CDR3 reads CSGGTGEGYTF. CDR3 coding DNA: TGCAGCGGGGGGACAGGGGAAGGCTACACCTTC.

This clonotype showed up just a few times. The gene calls are TRBV3-1 and TRBJ1-1; TRBD1 might be the D (5 bases). Germline V gene lookup returns CDR1 LGHDT and CDR2 YNNKEL (reference sequence). This CDR3 is built from 13 residues. V dropped 0 bases and J dropped 11 bases, with 13 bases sitting between them. The CDR3 nucleotides are TGTGCCAGCAGCCAAGATCTTGGAGGGGCTGCTTTCTTT. Protein: CASSQDLGGAAFF.

This clonotype was seen a few times. This chain links TRBV6-1 with TRBJ1-4; D might be TRBD1 (6 bases). The CDR3 spans 13 residues. In germline, CDR1 is MNHNS, CDR2 SASEGT. V was cut by 6 bases and J by 7 bases, with 12 bases left in between. The CDR3, as DNA: TGTGCCAGCAGAAGACAGGTCGGTGAAAAACTGTTTTTT. It encodes CASRRQVGEKLFF.

The V and J genes are TRBV5-1 and TRBJ2-7, with D perhaps TRBD1 or TRBD2 (6 bases each). Germline V gives CDR1 SGHRS, CDR2 YFSETQ. V was shortened by 0 bases and J by 2 bases, with 12 bases between the two germline ends. The CDR3 has 15 amino acids. The CDR3 spells CASSLEVGGTYEQYF. DNA for the CDR3: TGCGCCAGCAGCTTGGAGGTAGGGGGGACCTACGAGCAGTACTTC.

Many counts were recorded for this clonotype. The CDR3 protein is CSVEQMNTEAFF. The CDR3 DNA is TGCAGCGTTGAACAGATGAACACTGAAGCTTTCTTT. The V call is TRBV29-1, the J call TRBJ1-1; D not resolved. With 2 bases removed from V and 0 bases from J, the gap between germline ends came to 4 bases. Germline V lookup: CDR1 SQVTM, CDR2 ANQGSEA. The CDR3 sequence is 12 residues long.

This clonotype was counted a single time. The chain carries TRBV21-1 and TRBJ2-3. TRBV21-1 is deemed a pseudogene. The length of the CDR3 is 13 residues. The CDR3 reads CASSKAGLSTQYF. In nucleotides, the CDR3 is TGTGCCAGCAGCAAAGCGGGCCTATCTACGCAGTATTTT.

The genes are TRBV6-1 and TRBJ1-6; 8 bases are shared with TRBD1. The CDR3 length is 16 residues. Germline V CDR1 and CDR2: MNHNS, SASEGT. Trimming cost V 2 bases and J 7 bases; bases outside gene matches: 7. In nucleotides, the CDR3 is TGTGCCAGCAGTGAAACCAAGGGACAGGCCAATTCACCCCTCCACTTT. Encoded protein: CASSETKGQANSPLHF.

The rearrangement links TRBV4-1 to TRBJ2-3; TRBD2 agrees at 11 bases. CDR3 size: 17 residues. V shed 1 base, J shed 2 bases, and the junction held 5 bases outside the gene matches. Germline CDR1 and CDR2: MGHRA and YSYEKL. CDR3 sequence reads: CASSQGPSGGFTDTQYF. CDR3 DNA sequence: TGCGCCAGCAGCCAAGGTCCTAGCGGGGGGTTCACAGATACGCAGTATTTT.

In its sample, this clonotype was seen many times. The genes are TRBV7-2 and TRBJ1-6; D remains unclear. CDR1 and CDR2 from the germline V gene are SGHTA and FQGNSA. Between the trimmed V and J ends, which lost 7 bases and 10 bases, there was a span of 17 bases. The CDR3 runs to 14 residues. CDR3 sequence: CASTKRVEGSPLHF. In DNA form, the CDR3 reads TGTGCCAGCACCAAAAGGGTTGAGGGATCACCCCTCCACTTT.

This clonotype was detected a few times. CDR3 sequence: CASSIRTGSNYGYTF. CDR3 sequence (DNA): TGTGCCAGCAGCATTCGGACAGGGAGTAACTATGGCTACACCTTC. V gene TRBV7-9 combines with J gene TRBJ1-2; 8 positions match TRBD1. V was clipped by 5 bases and J by 1 base; unmatched bases: 6. Germline CDR1 and CDR2: SEHNR and FQNEAQ (reference sequence). The CDR3 runs 15 residues.

The V and J genes are TRBV7-2 and TRBJ2-3; D may be TRBD1 (6 bases). The CDR3 has 12 residues. Trimming took off 1 base at V and 8 bases at J, with 7 bases between the two ends. Germline V gene lookup returns CDR1 SGHTA and CDR2 FQGNSA. The CDR3 DNA reads as TGTGCCAGCAGCTTAGTAGGGGGTACGCAGTATTTT. It codes for CASSLVGGTQYF. The full variable domain, with the rest looked up from reference TRBV7-2 and TRBJ2-3, is GAGVSQSPSNKVTEKGKDVELRCDPISGHTALYWYRQSLGQGLEFLIYFQGNSAPDKSGLPSDRFSAERTGGSVSTLTIQRTQQEDSAVYLCASSLVGGTQYFGPGTRLTVL.

This clonotype came up many times. The chain couples TRBV12-3 or TRBV12-4 to TRBJ1-1, with 9 bases matching TRBD1. V trimming: 7 bases; J trimming: 5 bases; junction bases outside the gene matches: 8. CDR3 length: 14 amino acids. DNA of the CDR3: TGTGCCAGCACCTACAGGGGGCTGAGAACTGAAGCTTTCTTT. It encodes CASTYRGLRTEAFF.

This clonotype was observed many times. V gene TRBV10-2 combines with J gene TRBJ2-2; D uncertain. CDR3 length equals 13 residues. Trimming stripped 4 bases from V and 6 bases from J, with 9 bases between. Germline values: CDR1 WSHSY, CDR2 SAAADI. As DNA, the CDR3 is TGCGCCAGCAGTGTCATTTTACCCGGGGAGCTGTTTTTT. Amino acid sequence: CASSVILPGELFF.

This clonotype turned up a few times. The chain has TRBV7-2 and TRBJ1-5; D remains unclear. This CDR3 has 14 residues. CDR1 SGHTA and CDR2 FQGNSA come from the germline V gene. The V gene lost 1 base and the J gene lost 4 bases, with 8 bases spanning the gap. CDR3 nucleotides: TGTGCCAGCAGCTTAGAACTATCTAATCAGCCCCAGCATTTT. It translates to CASSLELSNQPQHF.

This clonotype occurred a few times. This chain connects TRBV2 to TRBJ2-3, with TRBD2 identical over 16 bases. Germline V gene lookup returns CDR1 SNHLY and CDR2 FYNNEI. After removal of 6 bases from V and 8 bases from J, the junction contained 8 bases not matched to a gene. CDR3 length: 16 residues. The CDR3 spells CASRPGLAGGVATQYF. The CDR3 coding sequence is TGTGCCAGCAGACCGGGACTAGCGGGGGGGGTAGCTACGCAGTATTTT.